This TCR beta chain emerged from a study of T cell repertoires in cytomegalovirus infection. About the study: Public TCR beta signatures provided an indication of both CMV infection and a matching HLA type. Broader study findings: Ex vivo responses were dominated by HLA-C-restricted CMV-specific TCR beta clonotypes. Summed frequency of shared TCR beta families picked out CMV carriers who also had the relevant HLA.

Germline V gene sequence: CDR1 ENHRY, CDR2 SYGVKD. The CDR3 covers 14 residues. V shed 6 bases and J shed 1 base, with 12 bases lying between them. MiXCR, applied by TCRdb to the reads, yields one record per CDR3 protein. The sample has about 490,000 distinct CDR3 sequences, more than 25% seen once; the top ten hold approximately 13%. This clonotype occurred a few times. Its specificity is unknown. The sequence was collected from a human donor in good health (CMV status not recorded). Some clones in this sample may be carry-over from other donors' samples. The chain combines TRBV10-3 with TRBJ1-1; tentative D call: TRBD1 (6 bases). The material sequenced was PBMCs. The CDR3 sequence is CAISTGQRNTEAFF. DNA for the CDR3: TGTGCCATCAGCACCGGACAGAGGAACACTGAAGCTTTCTTT.